Detailed here is one T cell receptor (beta chain). Its antigen remains unidentified. This specimen comes from a study of shared clonotypes between healthy human individuals. This table comes from immunoSEQ multiplex PCR, and its TCRdb copy is limited to in-frame clones, with some not included. This table holds some 2 million clones, less than 95% found once. CD45RO-negative cells were positively selected for CCR7, leaving out terminally differentiated effector memory CD45RA+ cells. CDR1 and CDR2 from the germline V gene are MNHNY and SVGAGI (reference sequence). The V and J ends lost 2 bases and 4 bases respectively, with 12 bases between them. The CDR3 extends over 15 amino acids. Broader study findings: Naive subsets typically showed greater estimated richness than memory subsets. Sharing across four donors was highest in naive CD4 (roughly 5%) and lowest in memory CD8 (roughly 0.4%).

The sequence came from a man between 18 and 29 years old in good health. The sequenced sample was naive CD8+ T cells sorted from blood. The rearrangement joins TRBV6-6 to TRBJ1-3, with no clear D. CDR3 nucleotide sequence: TGTGCCAGCAGTTACCTTAACCCCCAAGGAAACACCATATATTTT. Protein sequence: CASSYLNPQGNTIYF.